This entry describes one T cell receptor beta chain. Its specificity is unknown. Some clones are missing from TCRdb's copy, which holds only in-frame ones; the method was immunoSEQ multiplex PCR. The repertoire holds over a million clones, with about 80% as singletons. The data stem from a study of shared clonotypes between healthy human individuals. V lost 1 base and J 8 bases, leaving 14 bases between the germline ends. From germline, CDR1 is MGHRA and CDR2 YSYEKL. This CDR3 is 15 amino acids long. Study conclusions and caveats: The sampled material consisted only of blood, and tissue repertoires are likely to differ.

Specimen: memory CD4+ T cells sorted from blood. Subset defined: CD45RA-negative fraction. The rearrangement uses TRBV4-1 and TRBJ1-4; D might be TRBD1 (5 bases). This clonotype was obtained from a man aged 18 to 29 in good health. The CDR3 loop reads CASSQAGPWREKLFF. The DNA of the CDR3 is TGCGCCAGCAGCCAAGCGGGGCCCTGGAGGGAAAAACTGTTTTTT.